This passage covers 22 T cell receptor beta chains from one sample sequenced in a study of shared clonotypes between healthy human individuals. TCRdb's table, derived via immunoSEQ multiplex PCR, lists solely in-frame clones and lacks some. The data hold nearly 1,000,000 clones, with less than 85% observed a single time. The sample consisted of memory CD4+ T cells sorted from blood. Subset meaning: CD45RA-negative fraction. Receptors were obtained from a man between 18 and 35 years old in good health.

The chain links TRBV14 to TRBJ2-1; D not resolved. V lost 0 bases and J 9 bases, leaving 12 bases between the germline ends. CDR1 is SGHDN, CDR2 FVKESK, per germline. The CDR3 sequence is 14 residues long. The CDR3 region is CASSQDSLLVEQFF. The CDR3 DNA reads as TGTGCCAGCAGCCAAGATAGTTTGCTCGTTGAGCAGTTCTTC.

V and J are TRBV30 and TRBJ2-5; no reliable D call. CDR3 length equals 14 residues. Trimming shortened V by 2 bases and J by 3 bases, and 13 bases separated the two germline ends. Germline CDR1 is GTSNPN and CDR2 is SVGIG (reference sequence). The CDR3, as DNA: TGTGCCTGGAGTCAAACGGCCCCGAAAGAGACCCAGTACTTC. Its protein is CAWSQTAPKETQYF.

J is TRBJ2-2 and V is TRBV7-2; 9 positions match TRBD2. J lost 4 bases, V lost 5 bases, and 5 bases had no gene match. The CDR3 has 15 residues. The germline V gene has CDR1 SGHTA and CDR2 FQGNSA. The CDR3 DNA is TGTGCCAGCAGCCGCGGGGGGGCCGGCACCGGGGAGCTGTTTTTT. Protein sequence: CASSRGGAGTGELFF.

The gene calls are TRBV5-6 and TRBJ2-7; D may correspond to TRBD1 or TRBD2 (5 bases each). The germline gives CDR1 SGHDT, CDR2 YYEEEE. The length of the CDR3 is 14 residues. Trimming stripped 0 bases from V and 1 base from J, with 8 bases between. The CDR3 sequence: CASSLGGNSYEQYF. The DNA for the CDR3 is TGTGCCAGCAGCTTGGGGGGGAATTCCTACGAGCAGTACTTC.

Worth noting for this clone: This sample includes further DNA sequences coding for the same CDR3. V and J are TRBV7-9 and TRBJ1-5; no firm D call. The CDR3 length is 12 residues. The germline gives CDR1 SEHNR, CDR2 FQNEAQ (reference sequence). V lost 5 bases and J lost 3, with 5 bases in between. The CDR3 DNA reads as TGTGCCAGCAGCCCCGACAATCAGCCCCAGCATTTT. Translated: CASSPDNQPQHF.

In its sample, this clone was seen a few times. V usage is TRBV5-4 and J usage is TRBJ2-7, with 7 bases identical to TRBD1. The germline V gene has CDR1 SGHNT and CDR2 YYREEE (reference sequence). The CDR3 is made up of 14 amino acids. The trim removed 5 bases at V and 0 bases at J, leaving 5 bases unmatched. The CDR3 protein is CASRKDRYSYEQYF. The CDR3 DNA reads TGTGCCAGCAGAAAGGACAGGTACTCCTACGAGCAGTACTTC. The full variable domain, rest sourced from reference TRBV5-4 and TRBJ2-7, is ETGVTQSPTHLIKTRGQQVTLRCSSQSGHNTVSWYQQALGQGPQFIFQYYREEENGRGNFPPRFSGLQFPNYSSELNVNALELDDSALYLCASRKDRYSYEQYFGPGTRLTVT.

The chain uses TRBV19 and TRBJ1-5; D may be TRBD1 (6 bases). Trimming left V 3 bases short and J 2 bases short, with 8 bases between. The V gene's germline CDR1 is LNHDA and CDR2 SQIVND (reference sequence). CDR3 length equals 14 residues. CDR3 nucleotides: TGTGCCAGTAGTATGGGGGCCCGCAATCAGCCCCAGCATTTT. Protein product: CASSMGARNQPQHF.

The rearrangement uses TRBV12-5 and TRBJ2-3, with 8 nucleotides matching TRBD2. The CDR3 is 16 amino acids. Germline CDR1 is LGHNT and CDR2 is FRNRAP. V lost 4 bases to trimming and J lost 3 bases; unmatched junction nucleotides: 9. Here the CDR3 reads CASGWNGGAGTDTQYF. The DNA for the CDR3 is TGTGCTAGTGGTTGGAACGGGGGGGCCGGGACAGATACGCAGTATTTT.

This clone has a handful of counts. The CDR3 nucleotides are TGTGCCTCCGGGACCGACGTACTACAAGCTTTCTTT. This sequence encodes CASGTDVLQAFF. The chain is built from TRBV6-1 and TRBJ1-1, with TRBD1 as a possible D gene (5 bases). Germline V CDR1 and CDR2: MNHNS, SASEGT. This CDR3 contains 12 residues. V dropped 11 bases and J dropped 9 bases, with 19 bases sitting between them.

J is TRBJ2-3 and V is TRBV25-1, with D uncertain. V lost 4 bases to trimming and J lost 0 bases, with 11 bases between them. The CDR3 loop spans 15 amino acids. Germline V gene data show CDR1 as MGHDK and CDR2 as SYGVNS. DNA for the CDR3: TGTGCCAGCAGTGCCTCTCTAACTAGCACAGATACGCAGTATTTT. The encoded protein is CASSASLTSTDTQYF.

CDR3 DNA: TGTGCCAGCCCCACCTCAGGGGGGAAGTATAATTCACCCCTCCACTTT. Encoded protein: CASPTSGGKYNSPLHF. The V and J genes are TRBV7-3 and TRBJ1-6; TRBD1 matches at 7 bases. The CDR3 has 16 amino acids. J gave up 4 bases and V 8 bases, and 11 bases lay outside the gene matches. CDR1 is SGHTA, CDR2 FQGTGA, per germline.

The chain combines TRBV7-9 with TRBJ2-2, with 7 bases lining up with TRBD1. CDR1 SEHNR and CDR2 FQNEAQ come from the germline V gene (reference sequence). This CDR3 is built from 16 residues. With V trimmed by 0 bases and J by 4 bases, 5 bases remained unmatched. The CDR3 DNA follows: TGTGCCAGCAGCTTAGCGAAGGCAGGGGGCACCGGGGAGCTGTTTTTT. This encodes CASSLAKAGGTGELFF.

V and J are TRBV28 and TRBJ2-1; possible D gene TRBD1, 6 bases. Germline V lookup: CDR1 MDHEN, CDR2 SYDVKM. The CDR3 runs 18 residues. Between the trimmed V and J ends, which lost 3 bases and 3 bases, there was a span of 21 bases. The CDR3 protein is CASSFKKLTGTIYNEQFF. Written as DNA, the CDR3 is TGTGCCAGCAGTTTTAAAAAGTTGACCGGGACAATCTACAATGAGCAGTTCTTC.

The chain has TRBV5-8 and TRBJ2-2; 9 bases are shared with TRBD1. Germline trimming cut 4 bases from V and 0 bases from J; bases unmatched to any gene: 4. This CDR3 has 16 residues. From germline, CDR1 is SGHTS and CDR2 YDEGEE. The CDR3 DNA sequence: TGTGCCAGCAGCACGGGACAGGGCCCGAACACCGGGGAGCTGTTTTTT. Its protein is CASSTGQGPNTGELFF. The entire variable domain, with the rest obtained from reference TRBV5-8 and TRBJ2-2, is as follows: EAGVTQSPTHLIKTRGQQATLRCSPISGHTSVYWYQQALGLGLQFLLWYDEGEERNRGNFPPRFSGRQFPNYSSELNVNALELEDSALYLCASSTGQGPNTGELFFGEGSRLTVL.

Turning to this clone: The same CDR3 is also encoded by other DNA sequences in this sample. The CDR3 reads CASSVSDYNEQFF. Written as DNA, the CDR3 is TGTGCCAGCAGCGTTAGCGACTACAATGAGCAGTTCTTC. The rearrangement links TRBV9 to TRBJ2-1; D may be TRBD2 (5 bases). This CDR3 region has 13 residues. Germline V lookup: CDR1 SGDLS, CDR2 YYNGEE. V lost 2 bases and J 3 bases, leaving 6 bases between the germline ends. The entire variable domain, with the rest obtained from reference TRBV9 and TRBJ2-1, is as follows: DSGVTQTPKHLITATGQRVTLRCSPRSGDLSVYWYQQSLDQGLQFLIQYYNGEERAKGNILERFSAQQFPDLHSELNLSSLELGDSALYFCASSVSDYNEQFFGPGTRLTVL.

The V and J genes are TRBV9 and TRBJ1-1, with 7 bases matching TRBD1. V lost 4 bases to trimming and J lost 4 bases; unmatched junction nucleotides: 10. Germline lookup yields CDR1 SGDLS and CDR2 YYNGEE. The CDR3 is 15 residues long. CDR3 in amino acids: CASSMGHPGGTEAFF. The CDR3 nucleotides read TGTGCCAGCAGCATGGGACACCCAGGGGGCACTGAAGCTTTCTTT.

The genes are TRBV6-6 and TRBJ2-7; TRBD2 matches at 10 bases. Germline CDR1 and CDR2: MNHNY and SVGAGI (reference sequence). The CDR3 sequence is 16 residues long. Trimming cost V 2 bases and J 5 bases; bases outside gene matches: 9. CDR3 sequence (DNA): TGTGCCAGCAGTTACAAGCGGGAGGGCCAGGCCAACGAGCAGTACTTC. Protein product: CASSYKREGQANEQYF.

The CDR3 loop reads CASSLVSGTGSPLHF. DNA of the CDR3: TGTGCCAGCAGCTTGGTTAGCGGGACCGGTTCACCCCTCCACTTT. The V call is TRBV5-6, the J call TRBJ1-6; D possibly corresponds to TRBD1 (5 bases). The germline CDR1 and CDR2 sequences are SGHDT and YYEEEE. The CDR3 loop spans 15 amino acids. V lost 0 bases to trimming and J lost 9 bases, with 13 bases between them.

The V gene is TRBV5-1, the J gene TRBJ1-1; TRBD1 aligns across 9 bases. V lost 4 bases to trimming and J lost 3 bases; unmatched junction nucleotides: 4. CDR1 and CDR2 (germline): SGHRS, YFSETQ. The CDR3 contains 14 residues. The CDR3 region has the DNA TGCGCCAGCAGCCACCGGGACAGGGACACTGAAGCTTTCTTT. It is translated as CASSHRDRDTEAFF.

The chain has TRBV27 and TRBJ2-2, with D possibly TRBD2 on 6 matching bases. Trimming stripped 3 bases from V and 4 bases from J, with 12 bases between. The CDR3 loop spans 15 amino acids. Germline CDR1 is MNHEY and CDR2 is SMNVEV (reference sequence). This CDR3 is CASSFTTRGTGELFF. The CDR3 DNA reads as TGTGCCAGCAGTTTCACCACGCGGGGCACCGGGGAGCTGTTTTTT.

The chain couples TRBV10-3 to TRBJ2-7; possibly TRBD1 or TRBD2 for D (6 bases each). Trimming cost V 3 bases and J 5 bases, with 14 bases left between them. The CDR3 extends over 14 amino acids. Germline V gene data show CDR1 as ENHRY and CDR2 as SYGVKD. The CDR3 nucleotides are TGTGCCATCAGTGAAAGGGGGGCAGGAAACGAGCAGTACTTC. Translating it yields CAISERGAGNEQYF.

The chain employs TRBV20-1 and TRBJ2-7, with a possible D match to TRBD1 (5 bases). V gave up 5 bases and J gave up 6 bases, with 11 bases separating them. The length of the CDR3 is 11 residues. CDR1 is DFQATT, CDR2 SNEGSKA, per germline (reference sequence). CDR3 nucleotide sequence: TGCAGTGCTTCAGGGTATTCCGAGCAGTACTTC. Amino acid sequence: CSASGYSEQYF.